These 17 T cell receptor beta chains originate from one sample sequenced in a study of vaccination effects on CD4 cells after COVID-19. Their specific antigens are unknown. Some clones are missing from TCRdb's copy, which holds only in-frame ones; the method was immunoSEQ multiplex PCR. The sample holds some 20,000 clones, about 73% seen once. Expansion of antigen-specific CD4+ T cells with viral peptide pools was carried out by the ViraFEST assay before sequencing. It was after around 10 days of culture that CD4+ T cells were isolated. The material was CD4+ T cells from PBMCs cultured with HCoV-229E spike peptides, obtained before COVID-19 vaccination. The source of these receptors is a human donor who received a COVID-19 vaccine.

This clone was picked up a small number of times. This chain's CDR3 is CASSTGGFFFRDTF. The CDR3 bases are TGTGCCAGCAGCACAGGGGGGTTCTTTTTTCGAGACACCTTC. V is TRBV28 and J is TRBJ1-2, with 8 positions matching TRBD1. CDR3 length: 14 amino acids. The J segment lost 12 bases and the V segment lost 6 bases, leaving 15 bases of the junction unmatched. Germline V CDR1 and CDR2: MDHEN, SYDVKM.

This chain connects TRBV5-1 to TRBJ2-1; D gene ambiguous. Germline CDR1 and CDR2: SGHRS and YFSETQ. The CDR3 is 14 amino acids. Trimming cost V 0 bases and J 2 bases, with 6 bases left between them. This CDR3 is CASSLGQTYNEQFF. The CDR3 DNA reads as TGCGCCAGCAGCTTGGGGCAGACCTACAATGAGCAGTTCTTC.

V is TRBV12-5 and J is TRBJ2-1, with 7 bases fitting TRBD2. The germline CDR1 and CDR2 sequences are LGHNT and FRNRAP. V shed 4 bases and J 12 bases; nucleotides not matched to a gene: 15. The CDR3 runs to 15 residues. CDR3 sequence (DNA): TGTGCTAGTGGTTCCGGGCCTAGGGAGGGGTGGGGGCAGTTCTTC. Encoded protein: CASGSGPREGWGQFF.

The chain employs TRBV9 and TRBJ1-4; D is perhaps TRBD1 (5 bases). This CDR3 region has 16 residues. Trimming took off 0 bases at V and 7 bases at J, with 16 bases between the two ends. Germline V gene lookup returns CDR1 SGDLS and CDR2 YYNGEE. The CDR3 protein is CASSVDRGGGFEKLFF. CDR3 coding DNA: TGTGCCAGCAGCGTAGATCGGGGCGGCGGGTTTGAAAAACTGTTTTTT. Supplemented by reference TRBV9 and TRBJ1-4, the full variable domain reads DSGVTQTPKHLITATGQRVTLRCSPRSGDLSVYWYQQSLDQGLQFLIQYYNGEERAKGNILERFSAQQFPDLHSELNLSSLELGDSALYFCASSVDRGGGFEKLFFGSGTQLSVL.

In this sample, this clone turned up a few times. This CDR3 reads CASTRGVVGELFF. In DNA, the CDR3 is TGTGCCAGTACTCGGGGGGTAGTCGGGGAGCTGTTTTTT. The J gene is TRBJ2-2, the V gene TRBV6-5; 7 bases are a match to TRBD2. Germline V gives CDR1 MNHEY, CDR2 SVGAGI. The V and J ends lost 9 bases and 7 bases, in that order; junction bases with no gene match: 8. The CDR3 extends over 13 amino acids.

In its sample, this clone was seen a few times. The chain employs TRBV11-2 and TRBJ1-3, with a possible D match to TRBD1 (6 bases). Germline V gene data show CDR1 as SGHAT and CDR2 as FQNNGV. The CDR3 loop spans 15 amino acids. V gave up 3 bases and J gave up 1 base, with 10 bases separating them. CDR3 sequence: CASSFTGSSGNTIYF. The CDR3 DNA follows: TGTGCCAGCAGCTTCACAGGGAGTTCTGGAAACACCATATATTTT.

In nucleotides, the CDR3 is TGTGCCAGCAGCGTAGTTGGGTCGGGGTTGGGAGGCGAGCAGTACTTC. It yields the protein CASSVVGSGLGGEQYF. This rearrangement joins TRBV9 to TRBJ2-7, with D tentatively TRBD2 (6 bases). This CDR3 contains 16 residues. V was shortened by 0 bases and J by 6 bases, with 19 bases between the two germline ends. The germline CDR1 and CDR2 sequences are SGDLS and YYNGEE. The variable domain in full, completed from reference TRBV9 and TRBJ2-7, reads DSGVTQTPKHLITATGQRVTLRCSPRSGDLSVYWYQQSLDQGLQFLIQYYNGEERAKGNILERFSAQQFPDLHSELNLSSLELGDSALYFCASSVVGSGLGGEQYFGPGTRLTVT.

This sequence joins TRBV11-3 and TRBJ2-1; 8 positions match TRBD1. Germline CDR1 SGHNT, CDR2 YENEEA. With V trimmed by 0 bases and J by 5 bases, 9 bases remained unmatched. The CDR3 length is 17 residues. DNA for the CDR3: TGTGCCAGCAGCTTAGAATTGAGGGACAGGTCTAACAATGAGCAGTTCTTC. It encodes CASSLELRDRSNNEQFF.

CDR3 in amino acids: CASSPGTVLNTGELFF. The DNA of the CDR3 is TGCGCCAGCAGCCCAGGGACAGTTTTAAACACCGGGGAGCTGTTTTTT. V and J are TRBV5-1 and TRBJ2-2; 7 nucleotides line up with TRBD1. This CDR3 has 16 residues. The junction had 8 bases not matched to a gene; V was cut back by 4 bases and J by 2 bases. CDR1 is SGHRS, CDR2 YFSETQ, per germline.

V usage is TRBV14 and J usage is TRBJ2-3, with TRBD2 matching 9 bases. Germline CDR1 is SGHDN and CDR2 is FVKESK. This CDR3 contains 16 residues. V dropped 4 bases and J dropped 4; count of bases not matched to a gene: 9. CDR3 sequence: CASSPLISGSADTQYF. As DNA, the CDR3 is TGTGCCAGCAGCCCGTTGATTAGCGGGAGTGCAGATACGCAGTATTTT.

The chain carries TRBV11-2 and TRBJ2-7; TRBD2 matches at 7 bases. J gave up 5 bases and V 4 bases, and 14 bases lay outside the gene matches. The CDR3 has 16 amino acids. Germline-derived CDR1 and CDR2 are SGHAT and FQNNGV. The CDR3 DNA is TGTGCCAGCAGCTCCCCGAGGGGCGGGAGAGCTCACGAGCAGTACTTC. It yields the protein CASSSPRGGRAHEQYF.

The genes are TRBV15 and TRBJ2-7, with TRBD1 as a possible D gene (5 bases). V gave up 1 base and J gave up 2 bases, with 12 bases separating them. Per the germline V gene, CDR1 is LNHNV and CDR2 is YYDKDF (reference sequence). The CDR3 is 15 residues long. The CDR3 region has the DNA TGTGCCACCAGCAGAGGGGTAGGCAGGGCCTACGAGCAGTACTTC. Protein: CATSRGVGRAYEQYF. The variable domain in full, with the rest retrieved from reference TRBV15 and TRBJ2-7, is DAMVIQNPRYQVTQFGKPVTLSCSQTLNHNVMYWYQQKSSQAPKLLFHYYDKDFNNEADTPDNFQSRRPNTSFCFLDIRSPGLGDTAMYLCATSRGVGRAYEQYFGPGTRLTVT.

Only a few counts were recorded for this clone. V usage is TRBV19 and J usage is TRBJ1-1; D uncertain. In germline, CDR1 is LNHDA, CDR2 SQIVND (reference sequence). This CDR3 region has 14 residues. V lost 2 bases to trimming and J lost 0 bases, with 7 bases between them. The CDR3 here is CASSIIGMNTEAFF. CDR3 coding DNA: TGTGCCAGTAGTATAATAGGTATGAACACTGAAGCTTTCTTT. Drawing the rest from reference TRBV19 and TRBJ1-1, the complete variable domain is DGGITQSPKYLFRKEGQNVTLSCEQNLNHDAMYWYRQDPGQGLRLIYYSQIVNDFQKGDIAEGYSVSREKKESFPLTVTSAQKNPTAFYLCASSIIGMNTEAFFGQGTRLTVV.

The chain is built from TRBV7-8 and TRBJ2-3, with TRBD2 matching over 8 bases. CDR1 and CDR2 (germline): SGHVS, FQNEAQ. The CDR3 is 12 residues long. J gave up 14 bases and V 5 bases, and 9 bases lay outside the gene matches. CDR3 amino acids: CASSSPGLGLYF. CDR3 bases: TGTGCCAGCAGCAGCCCGGGACTAGGCCTGTATTTT.

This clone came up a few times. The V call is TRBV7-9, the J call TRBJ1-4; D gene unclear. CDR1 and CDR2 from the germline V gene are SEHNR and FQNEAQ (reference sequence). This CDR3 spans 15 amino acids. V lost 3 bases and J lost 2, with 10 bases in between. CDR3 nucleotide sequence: TGTGCCAGCAGCTTCCCAATCGGCACTAATGAAAAACTGTTTTTT. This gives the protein CASSFPIGTNEKLFF. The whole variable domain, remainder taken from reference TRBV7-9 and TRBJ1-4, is DTGVSQNPRHKITKRGQNVTFRCDPISEHNRLYWYRQTLGQGPEFLTYFQNEAQLEKSRLLSDRFSAERPKGSFSTLEIQRTEQGDSAMYLCASSFPIGTNEKLFFGSGTQLSVL.

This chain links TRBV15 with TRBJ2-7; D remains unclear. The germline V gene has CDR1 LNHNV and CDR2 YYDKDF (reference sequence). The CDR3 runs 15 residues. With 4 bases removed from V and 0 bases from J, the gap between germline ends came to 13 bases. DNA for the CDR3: TGTGCCACCAGCAAAGGAGCTTACAACTCCTACGAGCAGTACTTC. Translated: CATSKGAYNSYEQYF.

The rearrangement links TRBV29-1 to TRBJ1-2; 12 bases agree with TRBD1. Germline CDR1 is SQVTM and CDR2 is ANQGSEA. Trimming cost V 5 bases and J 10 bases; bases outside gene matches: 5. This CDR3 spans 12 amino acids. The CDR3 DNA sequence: TGCAGCGTTACCGGGACAGGGGGCACCTACACCTTC. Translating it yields CSVTGTGGTYTF.